The 5 T cell receptor beta chains in this list originate from one sample, sequenced in a study of T cells in localized non-small cell lung cancer (dated by TCRdb to about 2020). Library preparation employed the immunoSEQ multiplex PCR assay. What TCRdb holds here is the immuneACCESS table cut down to in-frame rearrangements. Part of the clones is not present; checked against another copy, under half of the missing clones reflect an unresolved V gene, and the others are unexplained. In this sample the table shows approximately 63,000 clones, 70% to 90% of which occur a single time. Roughly 21% of the sample goes to the ten largest clones. The input for sequencing was peripheral blood, taken before any cancer treatment. These receptors were collected from a man aged 40 to 70 with stage I squamous cell lung carcinoma.

The chain is built from TRBV2 and TRBJ1-2; 8 bases match TRBD1. Germline trimming cut 7 bases from V and 4 bases from J; bases unmatched to any gene: 5. The CDR3 covers 13 residues. Germline lookup yields CDR1 SNHLY and CDR2 FYNNEI. CDR3 nucleotides: TGTGCCAGCATAAGCGACAGGGGCTATGGCTACACCTTC. Translation gives CASISDRGYGYTF.

The chain is built from TRBV9 and TRBJ2-7; 8 bases are a match to TRBD1. This CDR3 is 15 amino acids long. CDR1 is SGDLS, CDR2 YYNGEE, per germline. V lost 3 bases to trimming and J lost 3 bases; unmatched junction nucleotides: 8. CDR3 protein: CASSARTGLVYEQYF. DNA of the CDR3: TGTGCCAGCAGCGCGCGGACAGGGCTTGTCTACGAGCAGTACTTC.

This chain links TRBV19 with TRBJ1-3, with D unresolved. The V end was cut by 6 bases, the J end by 0 bases, with 15 bases between. Germline values: CDR1 LNHDA, CDR2 SQIVND (reference sequence). The CDR3 sequence is 16 residues long. In nucleotides, the CDR3 is TGTGCCAGTAGGAACCTCGGACCGGCCTCTGGAAACACCATATATTTT. Translation gives CASRNLGPASGNTIYF.

V gene TRBV14 combines with J gene TRBJ2-7; no clear D gene. The CDR3 runs to 13 residues. Germline CDR1 reads SGHDN; CDR2 reads FVKESK. The germline V and J ends were trimmed by 5 bases and 1 base, with 9 bases remaining between them. The CDR3 reads CASSTHVSYEQYF. CDR3 coding DNA: TGTGCCAGCAGCACACACGTATCCTACGAGCAGTACTTC.

The V gene is TRBV11-3, the J gene TRBJ2-7; the match to TRBD2 covers 11 bases. The CDR3 loop spans 17 amino acids. V shed 5 bases and J 5 bases; nucleotides not matched to a gene: 14. CDR1 is SGHNT and CDR2 is YENEEA in the germline V gene. For the CDR3, the DNA is TGTGCCAGCAGCGTCGGACTAGCGGGCCAGGGGGTTGACGAGCAGTACTTC. It encodes CASSVGLAGQGVDEQYF.